This T cell receptor (beta chain) was captured by sequencing in a study of blood T cell repertoires in COVID-19. Whole-study context: The cDNA or gDNA used as material had been derived from T cells, B-cell-depleted T cells, or PBMCs.

Germline assignment: CDR1 SGHVS and CDR2 FQNEAQ. V shed 3 bases and J 6 bases; nucleotides not matched to a gene: 9. The CDR3 length is 17 residues. Original processing methods: Estimated nucleated cell counts came from reference gene primer amplification. The protocol was immunoSEQ multiplex PCR, while the TCRdb copy is restricted to in-frame clones and leaves out a portion. V, J and clone size were drawn from that table, and D and trimming were deduced from the DNA. The data hold about 54,000 clones, with 90% observed a single time. The V gene is TRBV7-8, the J gene TRBJ2-3; TRBD2 aligns across 13 bases. Sequencing input: peripheral blood. The source of this sequence is a woman between 35 and 50 years old with active COVID-19. DNA of the CDR3: TGTGCCAGCAGCTTCGGACTAGCGGGGGACATGGGGGATACGCAGTATTTT. Residues: CASSFGLAGDMGDTQYF.